Presented here are 27 T cell receptor beta chains from one specimen sequenced in a study of memory CD4+ T cells and cytomegalovirus serostatus. The assay was immunoSEQ multiplex PCR, and TCRdb's table has in-frame clones only and misses some. Among around 53,000 clones, less than 80% were seen once, and the ten largest hold less than 0.9%. Single viable CD3+CD4+CD8-CD45RO+ cells were sorted as the memory CD4+ T cells. Source material: memory CD4+ T cells from blood. The receptors stem from an adult in good health and CMV-seronegative.

V gene TRBV7-3 combines with J gene TRBJ2-1, with 8 bases lining up with TRBD1. CDR3 length equals 15 residues. Germline CDR1 reads SGHTA; CDR2 reads FQGTGA. Germline trimming cut 3 bases from V and 10 bases from J; bases unmatched to any gene: 11. DNA for the CDR3: TGTGCCAGCAGCTTCACCGGGACAGGATCGGAAGAGCAGTTCTTC. It codes for CASSFTGTGSEEQFF.

The chain joins TRBV7-9 to TRBJ2-7; possibly TRBD1 or TRBD2 for D (5 bases each). Germline V gives CDR1 SEHNR, CDR2 FQNEAQ (reference sequence). Trimming stripped 1 base from V and 0 bases from J, with 16 bases between. The CDR3 covers 17 residues. CDR3 sequence (DNA): TGTGCCAGCAGCTTAGGATCATCGGGGCATTACTCCTACGAGCAGTACTTC. This sequence encodes CASSLGSSGHYSYEQYF.

About this clone: At one end, the junction sequence differs from germline, possibly due to a read error. The chain carries TRBV6-6 and TRBJ1-4; D not certain. The CDR3 extends over 13 amino acids. The germline CDR1 and CDR2 sequences are MNHNY and SVGAGI (reference sequence). The CDR3 DNA is TGTGCCACCCAATTTTTCACGGGGTTGTTTCTTGTTTTT. Protein: CATQFFTGLFLVF.

V gene TRBV14 combines with J gene TRBJ2-1; D call uncertain. V was cut by 4 bases and J by 8 bases, with 6 bases left in between. Germline CDR1 is SGHDN and CDR2 is FVKESK. There are 11 residues in the CDR3. DNA for the CDR3: TGTGCCAGCAGCCTGTCTTATGAGCAGTTCTTC. As protein: CASSLSYEQFF.

The table lists this clone with a few counts. The V and J genes are TRBV14 and TRBJ1-6; D is ambiguous. The ends were cut back, 6 bases at V and 5 bases at J, with 8 bases in the middle. Germline V gene lookup returns CDR1 SGHDN and CDR2 FVKESK. The CDR3 has 13 amino acids. The CDR3 DNA follows: TGTGCCAGCAGGCAGGTAGATAATTCACCCCTCCACTTT. Translating gives CASRQVDNSPLHF.

The table lists this clone with many counts. The chain is built from TRBV11-2 and TRBJ1-3; D is ambiguous. This CDR3 has 12 residues. CDR1 and CDR2 from the germline V gene are SGHAT and FQNNGV. V was clipped by 2 bases and J by 4 bases, with 3 bases between them. The CDR3 nucleotides are TGTGCCAGCAGCTTAAGAGGAAACACCATATATTTT. Its translation is CASSLRGNTIYF.

This clone was observed once. The CDR3 region has the DNA TGTGCCAGCAGCTTAGCCGACGGGGAGCTGTTTTTT. Residues: CASSLADGELFF. The J gene is TRBJ2-2, the V gene TRBV7-8; D is undetermined. Per germline, CDR1 SGHVS and CDR2 FQNEAQ. The CDR3 has 12 amino acids. Trimming shortened V by 0 bases and J by 7 bases, and 3 bases separated the two germline ends.

The rearrangement links TRBV7-9 to TRBJ1-2; no firm D call. The germline V gene has CDR1 SEHNR and CDR2 FQNEAQ (reference sequence). The CDR3 is 12 amino acids. The ends were cut back, 1 base at V and 7 bases at J, with 7 bases in the middle. This CDR3 reads CASSLVLSGYTF. The CDR3 nucleotides read TGTGCCAGCAGCTTAGTTCTTTCTGGCTACACCTTC.

The V call is TRBV19, the J call TRBJ1-1; no definite D call. Germline V gives CDR1 LNHDA, CDR2 SQIVND (reference sequence). The ends were cut back, 3 bases at V and 1 base at J, with 6 bases in the middle. This CDR3 is 13 amino acids long. The CDR3 sequence is CASSINENTEAFF. The CDR3 bases are TGTGCCAGTAGTATTAACGAGAACACTGAAGCTTTCTTT. The variable domain in full, completed from reference TRBV19 and TRBJ1-1, reads DGGITQSPKYLFRKEGQNVTLSCEQNLNHDAMYWYRQDPGQGLRLIYYSQIVNDFQKGDIAEGYSVSREKKESFPLTVTSAQKNPTAFYLCASSINENTEAFFGQGTRLTVV.

This chain joins TRBV14 and TRBJ1-2; D is undetermined. Between the trimmed V and J ends, which lost 4 bases and 8 bases, there was a span of 14 bases. Germline lookup yields CDR1 SGHDN and CDR2 FVKESK. The CDR3 spans 13 residues. The CDR3 nucleotides are TGTGCCAGCAGCCCACGACCGGCGGGAGGCTACACCTTC. Encoded protein: CASSPRPAGGYTF.

This chain uses TRBV20-1 with TRBJ2-7; D is possibly TRBD2 (6 bases). The CDR3 consists of 11 residues. The V and J ends lost 6 bases and 6 bases respectively, with 12 bases between them. Germline V gene lookup returns CDR1 DFQATT and CDR2 SNEGSKA (reference sequence). The CDR3 DNA is TGCAGTGCCCGGAACGGGGGCGAGCAGTACTTC. Protein product: CSARNGGEQYF.

This clone was counted once. The rearrangement links TRBV9 to TRBJ2-3, with unresolved D. This CDR3 region has 15 residues. Germline CDR1 reads SGDLS; CDR2 reads YYNGEE. V was pared by 0 bases and J by 4 bases, with 12 bases between. CDR3 sequence reads: CASSVGSVYADTQYF. The CDR3, as DNA: TGTGCCAGCAGCGTAGGAAGCGTTTACGCAGATACGCAGTATTTT.

This CDR3 reads CASSYSPRGGSPLHF. DNA for the CDR3: TGTGCCAGCAGTTACTCGCCCAGGGGAGGTTCACCCCTCCACTTT. This sequence joins TRBV6-5 and TRBJ1-6; weak D call: TRBD1 (6 bases). Germline values: CDR1 MNHEY, CDR2 SVGAGI. V lost 0 bases and J 9 bases, leaving 12 bases between the germline ends. This CDR3 region has 15 residues.

This clone was seen only a few times. The chain links TRBV29-1 to TRBJ1-1; TRBD1 aligns across 9 bases. Trimming cost V 5 bases and J 1 base; bases outside gene matches: 11. Per the germline V gene, CDR1 is SQVTM and CDR2 is ANQGSEA. The CDR3 covers 16 residues. The CDR3 DNA sequence: TGCAGCGTTTTTGCTGTTGGGACAGGGCGGAACACTGAAGCTTTCTTT. It yields the protein CSVFAVGTGRNTEAFF.

The CDR3 coding sequence is TGTGCCTGGAGTGTACGGAGGGGTTCAGATACGCAGTATTTT. Encoded protein: CAWSVRRGSDTQYF. V is TRBV30 and J is TRBJ2-3, with a weak D call TRBD2 (6 bases). Germline lookup yields CDR1 GTSNPN and CDR2 SVGIG (reference sequence). Trimming shortened V by 0 bases and J by 4 bases, and 11 bases separated the two germline ends. CDR3 length: 14 residues.

V and J are TRBV7-8 and TRBJ2-5, with unresolved D. The CDR3 contains 13 residues. The germline V gene encodes CDR1 SGHVS and CDR2 FQNEAQ. V was clipped by 4 bases and J by 7 bases, with 13 bases between them. The CDR3 protein is CASSSDQRRTQYF. The CDR3 DNA reads as TGTGCCAGCAGCTCCGACCAGAGAAGGACCCAGTACTTC. The complete variable domain, with remaining parts taken from reference TRBV7-8 and TRBJ2-5, reads GAGVSQSPRYKVAKRGQDVALRCDPISGHVSLFWYQQALGQGPEFLTYFQNEAQLDKSGLPSDRFFAERPEGSVSTLKIQRTQQEDSAVYLCASSSDQRRTQYFGPGTRLLVL.

The chain combines TRBV4-1 with TRBJ2-2; tentative D call: TRBD2 (6 bases). Germline V gives CDR1 MGHRA, CDR2 YSYEKL. Deletions cut 0 bases from V and 0 bases from J, with 11 bases between. The CDR3 sequence is 17 residues long. CDR3 DNA: TGCGCCAGCAGCCAAGAGATAGGGAGGACGAACACCGGGGAGCTGTTTTTT. Translating it yields CASSQEIGRTNTGELFF.

The chain recombines TRBV5-4 with TRBJ2-7, with 10 bases fitting TRBD1. The V gene end was trimmed by 5 bases and the J gene end by 5 bases; junction bases not matched to a gene: 7. This CDR3 is 14 amino acids long. The germline gives CDR1 SGHNT, CDR2 YYREEE (reference sequence). As DNA, the CDR3 is TGTGCCAGCAGTCGGGACAGGGGTATGCACGAGCAGTACTTC. Amino acids: CASSRDRGMHEQYF.

The chain uses TRBV18 and TRBJ2-2; D is possibly TRBD2 (5 bases). There are 15 residues in the CDR3. Between the trimmed V and J ends, which lost 3 bases and 7 bases, there was a span of 15 bases. Germline lookup yields CDR1 KGHSH and CDR2 LQKENI. CDR3 amino acids: CASSPGLNRGGELFF. The CDR3 DNA follows: TGTGCCAGCTCACCCGGACTCAATCGGGGCGGGGAGCTGTTTTTT.

The rearrangement links TRBV4-1 to TRBJ2-7; D is ambiguous. The CDR3 contains 15 residues. V lost 4 bases and J 2 bases, leaving 15 bases between the germline ends. Germline loops: CDR1 MGHRA, CDR2 YSYEKL. The CDR3 sequence is CASSPLFSPTYEQYF. The CDR3 DNA sequence: TGCGCCAGCAGCCCCCTATTCAGTCCTACCTACGAGCAGTACTTC.

The chain combines TRBV19 with TRBJ1-5; unclear D gene. The CDR3 is made up of 14 amino acids. CDR1 and CDR2 (germline): LNHDA, SQIVND (reference sequence). V was cut by 4 bases and J by 4 bases, with 11 bases left in between. The CDR3 DNA follows: TGTGCCAGTAGTACTGGACTGAAAAATCAGCCCCAGCATTTT. Translated, it gives CASSTGLKNQPQHF.

This clone appeared a single time. The rearrangement uses TRBV15 and TRBJ2-1; 9 positions match TRBD1. The CDR3 consists of 15 residues. The germline gives CDR1 LNHNV, CDR2 YYDKDF (reference sequence). With 8 bases clipped from V and 5 bases from J, the junction kept 10 bases outside the gene matches. CDR3 in amino acids: CATGTGLNYDNEQFF. CDR3 bases: TGTGCCACCGGGACAGGGCTGAACTATGACAATGAGCAGTTCTTC.

V usage is TRBV7-2 and J usage is TRBJ1-5; D remains ambiguous. Between the trimmed V and J ends, which lost 1 base and 2 bases, there was a span of 6 bases. The CDR3 covers 14 residues. Germline V gene sequence: CDR1 SGHTA, CDR2 FQGNSA. The CDR3 loop reads CASSLGAGNQPQHF. In nucleotides, the CDR3 is TGTGCCAGCAGCTTAGGCGCTGGCAATCAGCCCCAGCATTTT.

The J gene is TRBJ2-1, the V gene TRBV21-1; the table's TRBD2 call for D was not verified on the DNA. TRBV21-1 represents a pseudogene. The CDR3 runs 17 residues. CDR3 in DNA: TGTGCCAGCAGCAAAGGTGAGGACTCTTCTACCTACAATGAGCAGTTCTTC. Translation: CASSKGEDSSTYNEQFF.

The chain carries TRBV28 and TRBJ2-5, with no clear D. V lost 5 bases to trimming and J lost 1 base, with 2 bases between them. In germline, CDR1 is MDHEN, CDR2 SYDVKM. The CDR3 contains 11 residues. CDR3 nucleotide sequence: TGTGCCAGCAGTACCCAAGAGACCCAGTACTTC. Translation: CASSTQETQYF.

This clone was seen only once. The V call is TRBV4-1, the J call TRBJ1-5, with 7 bases fitting TRBD1. With 0 bases clipped from V and 10 bases from J, the junction kept 6 bases outside the gene matches. Germline CDR1 reads MGHRA; CDR2 reads YSYEKL. This CDR3 comprises 14 residues. CDR3 amino acids: CASSQEGPGGPQHF. CDR3 sequence (DNA): TGCGCCAGCAGCCAAGAGGGCCCAGGGGGTCCCCAGCATTTT.

This clone was seen only a few times. The chain combines TRBV27 with TRBJ1-5; D is undetermined. This CDR3 spans 16 amino acids. Germline V lookup: CDR1 MNHEY, CDR2 SMNVEV (reference sequence). V was shortened by 5 bases and J by 0 bases, with 14 bases between the two germline ends. The CDR3 loop reads CASSPAGSNSNQPQHF. As DNA, the CDR3 is TGTGCCAGCAGTCCCGCGGGCTCGAATAGCAATCAGCCCCAGCATTTT.